This T cell receptor beta chain comes out of a study of shared T cell receptors in the human thymus. Method: immunoSEQ multiplex PCR; TCRdb's copy keeps in-frame clones and lacks some. Found here are over 650,000 clones, approximately 89% of them singletons; the top ten hold roughly 0.0087%. The CDR3 is made up of 18 amino acids. V lost 4 bases to trimming and J lost 4 bases; unmatched junction nucleotides: 21. Germline CDR1 reads SQVTM; CDR2 reads ANQGSEA. These data also featured in a second study, about human thymus T cells. This second report adds: The thymus tissue came from resections taken during corrective heart surgery.

The sequencing input was thymocytes. V and J are TRBV29-1 and TRBJ2-7; 8 nucleotides line up with TRBD2. The sequence came from a boy under three years old with a congenital heart defect. The CDR3 bases are TGCAGCGTTGGGGCCCAACATCTAAGCGGGAGAAAGTCGTACGAGCAGTACTTC. This codes for CSVGAQHLSGRKSYEQYF.